This paragraph covers one T cell receptor beta chain sequence. What it binds is not known. One end of the junction fails to match germline, which may point to a read error. Amplification of TCR alpha and beta CDR3 regions from RNA used iRepertoire nested multiplex PCR. TCRdb reanalysed the multiplex PCR reads using MiXCR and keeps one entry per CDR3 protein. The sample shows around 130,000 distinct CDR3 sequences, more than 20% of them seen only once. These data come from a study of glioma-infiltrating T cells. Study-wide results and caveats: Above-expected tissue-blood divergence occurred in all gliomas, most in low-grade ones.

The germline CDR1 and CDR2 sequences are MGHDK and SYGVNS. The CDR3 is 15 residues long. The J gene is TRBJ1-1, the V gene TRBV25-1; unclear D gene. Specimen: glioma tissue, nonneoplastic brain tissue, or PBMCs (not recorded which). This clonotype originated in a human donor with low-grade glioma or glioblastoma, undergoing nonglioma brain surgery, or in good health (not recorded which). DNA for the CDR3: TGTGCCAGCGGTGAGTATGGTGTTGAACTAAAGGAAGCTTTCTTT. Encoded protein: CASGEYGVELKEAFF.